Following are 32 T cell receptor beta chains from one sample sequenced in a study of shared clonotypes between healthy human individuals. Some clones are missing from TCRdb's copy, which holds only in-frame ones; the method was immunoSEQ multiplex PCR. The table has some 680,000 clones, 73% seen once. The specimen sequenced was memory CD4+ T cells sorted from blood. Subset of the sample: CD45RA-negative fraction. Source of these receptors: a young woman in good health.

The chain has TRBV5-1 and TRBJ2-2; 9 nucleotides align to TRBD2. V was pared by 3 bases and J by 3 bases, with 9 bases of the junction left unmatched. CDR1 SGHRS and CDR2 YFSETQ come from the germline V gene. The CDR3 sequence is 17 residues long. Written as DNA, the CDR3 is TGCGCCAGCAGCTCACTTAGCGGGAGTCTCTACACCGGGGAGCTGTTTTTT. Translated, it gives CASSSLSGSLYTGELFF.

The sample holds a few counts of this clone. This chain uses TRBV7-9 with TRBJ1-2, with D possibly matching TRBD1 (5 bases). CDR3 length: 12 residues. The germline V and J ends were trimmed by 7 bases and 12 bases, with 18 bases remaining between them. CDR1 is SEHNR, CDR2 FQNEAQ, per germline (reference sequence). CDR3 residues: CASIGGGASHTF. The CDR3 coding sequence is TGTGCCAGCATCGGGGGTGGCGCGTCGCACACCTTC.

The chain combines TRBV5-6 with TRBJ1-5; 12 bases map to TRBD1. Germline assignment: CDR1 SGHDT and CDR2 YYEEEE. With 4 bases clipped from V and 0 bases from J, the junction kept 2 bases outside the gene matches. This CDR3 region has 16 residues. In DNA, the CDR3 is TGTGCCAGCAGCGGGACAGGGGGCCGTAGCAATCAGCCCCAGCATTTT. Protein: CASSGTGGRSNQPQHF.

The CDR3 loop is CASSIRELSYEQYF. The CDR3 coding sequence is TGCGCCAGCAGCATAAGGGAGTTATCCTACGAGCAGTACTTC. V is TRBV4-1 and J is TRBJ2-7, with a weak D call TRBD2 (5 bases). Deletions cut 5 bases from V and 1 base from J, with 12 bases between. The germline V gene encodes CDR1 MGHRA and CDR2 YSYEKL. This CDR3 has 14 residues.

This chain uses TRBV12-2 with TRBJ1-5. TRBV12-2 is a pseudogene locus. The length of the CDR3 is 16 residues. CDR3 DNA sequence: TGTGCAAGTCGCTTACCGGGCCTTGCGGGGAATCAGCCCCAGCATTTT. Its translation is CASRLPGLAGNQPQHF.

The V gene is TRBV7-9, the J gene TRBJ2-7, with unresolved D. The CDR3 is made up of 12 amino acids. CDR1 and CDR2 (germline): SEHNR, FQNEAQ (reference sequence). The V end lost 7 bases, the J end lost 2 bases, and 9 bases lay between the germline ends. The CDR3 loop is CASMYGTYEQYF. The CDR3 DNA follows: TGTGCCAGCATGTACGGAACCTACGAGCAGTACTTC.

Note on this clone: This sequence is one base from a far larger clone and is likely a read error. The genes are TRBV5-4 and TRBJ2-5, with D uncertain. Germline lookup yields CDR1 SGHNT and CDR2 YYREEE (reference sequence). V lost 4 bases to trimming and J lost 2 bases, with 3 bases between them. This CDR3 spans 11 amino acids. The CDR3 protein is CASSQQETQYF. The CDR3 coding sequence is TGTGCCAGCAGCCAACAAGAGACCCAGTACTTC.

The V and J genes are TRBV7-9 and TRBJ1-4; 10 nucleotides align to TRBD1. The length of the CDR3 is 15 residues. Trimming removed 5 bases from V and 8 bases from J; junction bases left unmatched: 8. Germline lookup yields CDR1 SEHNR and CDR2 FQNEAQ (reference sequence). CDR3: CASSPPTGGLEKLFF. The CDR3 nucleotides read TGTGCCAGCAGCCCTCCGACAGGGGGCCTGGAAAAACTGTTTTTT.

The rearrangement uses TRBV2 and TRBJ1-3; D uncertain. CDR1 and CDR2 (germline): SNHLY, FYNNEI. V lost 6 bases to trimming and J lost 0 bases, with 6 bases between them. The CDR3 extends over 13 amino acids. CDR3 sequence (DNA): TGTGCCAGCAGCGGAATCTCTGGAAACACCATATATTTT. It is translated as CASSGISGNTIYF.

The rearrangement uses TRBV2 and TRBJ1-1; a possible D gene is TRBD1 (6 bases). V was pared by 5 bases and J by 3 bases, with 19 bases between. This CDR3 is built from 16 residues. The germline gives CDR1 SNHLY, CDR2 FYNNEI. The CDR3 loop is CASSNYQGFGDTEAFF. The DNA for the CDR3 is TGTGCCAGCAGTAACTATCAGGGGTTTGGGGACACTGAAGCTTTCTTT.

About this clone: The junction departs from the called germline gene at one end, perhaps through a read error. The V call is TRBV28, the J call TRBJ2-7; weak D call: TRBD2 (6 bases). Germline assignment: CDR1 MDHEN and CDR2 SYDVKM. CDR3 size: 13 residues. The CDR3, as DNA: TGTGCCAGCAGTTTCCGGGGACTTTACGGGCAGTACTTC. Protein product: CASSFRGLYGQYF.

This sequence joins TRBV5-1 and TRBJ1-5; the D is unclear. V was clipped by 4 bases and J by 5 bases, with 16 bases between them. CDR3 length equals 15 residues. Germline lookup yields CDR1 SGHRS and CDR2 YFSETQ. The CDR3 spells CASSPTSRRDQPQHF. CDR3 DNA: TGCGCCAGCAGCCCTACTTCACGACGGGATCAGCCCCAGCATTTT.

The rearrangement joins TRBV6-6 to TRBJ2-7; 9 bases match TRBD2. The CDR3 contains 15 residues. The germline V gene encodes CDR1 MNHNY and CDR2 SVGAGI (reference sequence). Trimming at V came to 2 bases and at J to 2 bases, leaving 4 bases not matched to a gene. The CDR3 here is CASSYLGTSTYEQYF. The CDR3 coding sequence is TGTGCCAGCAGTTACCTTGGGACTAGCACCTACGAGCAGTACTTC.

V gene TRBV19 combines with J gene TRBJ2-5, with D perhaps TRBD1 or TRBD2 (5 bases each). Germline-derived CDR1 and CDR2 are LNHDA and SQIVND (reference sequence). V dropped 10 bases and J dropped 5 bases, with 26 bases sitting between them. The CDR3 covers 16 residues. The CDR3 nucleotides read TGTGCCACCGCTTACCGGGACCGCCGTAATGGGGAGACCCAGTACTTC. Its protein product is CATAYRDRRNGETQYF.

This clone appeared many times. Other DNA sequences within the sample encode an identical CDR3. J is TRBJ1-5 and V is TRBV10-1; TRBD1 aligns across 8 bases. Trimming took 7 bases from V and 6 from J; bases not matched to a gene: 11. Germline assignment: CDR1 WNHNN and CDR2 SYGVQD (reference sequence). The CDR3 runs 15 residues. In DNA, the CDR3 is TGCGCCAGCATCAAGGACAGGGCTGAGGGTCAGCCCCAGCATTTT. Encoded protein: CASIKDRAEGQPQHF.

The V call is TRBV5-1, the J call TRBJ2-7; weak D call: TRBD2 (5 bases). V lost 3 bases to trimming and J lost 3 bases, with 16 bases between them. Germline V lookup: CDR1 SGHRS, CDR2 YFSETQ. The CDR3 runs to 15 residues. This CDR3 reads CASSSQPGSNYEQYF. The DNA for the CDR3 is TGCGCCAGCAGCTCCCAGCCGGGATCTAACTACGAGCAGTACTTC.

The chain uses TRBV7-9 and TRBJ2-5, with 7 bases that match TRBD2. This CDR3 has 15 residues. V dropped 8 bases and J dropped 2; count of bases not matched to a gene: 11. Germline lookup yields CDR1 SEHNR and CDR2 FQNEAQ (reference sequence). In DNA form, the CDR3 reads TGTGCCAGCCAGTACGGGGGGAGAGGACAAGAGACCCAGTACTTC. Its translation: CASQYGGRGQETQYF. Full variable domain (outside the CDR3, taken from reference TRBV7-9 and TRBJ2-5): DTGVSQNPRHKITKRGQNVTFRCDPISEHNRLYWYRQTLGQGPEFLTYFQNEAQLEKSRLLSDRFSAERPKGSFSTLEIQRTEQGDSAMYLCASQYGGRGQETQYFGPGTRLLVL.

The chain uses TRBV11-2 and TRBJ2-1; D is unclear. The CDR3 is 14 amino acids. V lost 2 bases and J 8 bases, leaving 13 bases between the germline ends. Germline loops: CDR1 SGHAT, CDR2 FQNNGV. CDR3 loop: CASSLRPTKDEQFF. The CDR3 DNA reads as TGTGCCAGCAGCTTAAGGCCCACAAAGGATGAGCAGTTCTTC.

This clone came up once. This rearrangement joins TRBV28 to TRBJ2-7, with TRBD2 matching 9 bases. The CDR3 length is 16 residues. Germline loops: CDR1 MDHEN, CDR2 SYDVKM. V dropped 5 bases and J dropped 2; count of bases not matched to a gene: 10. The CDR3 sequence: CASSPLRLAVPYEQYF. Written as DNA, the CDR3 is TGTGCCAGCAGTCCCCTTCGACTAGCGGTTCCCTACGAGCAGTACTTC.

The J gene is TRBJ1-5, the V gene TRBV28, with 10 bases that match TRBD1. CDR3 length: 15 amino acids. Germline CDR1 is MDHEN and CDR2 is SYDVKM. The ends lost 6 bases at V and 7 bases at J; junction bases unmatched: 9. In DNA, the CDR3 is TGTGCCAGCAGCTTAGACAGGGGGCTGATGCAGCCCCAGCATTTT. Amino acids: CASSLDRGLMQPQHF.

This chain uses TRBV19 with TRBJ1-4; 9 bases agree with TRBD1. The length of the CDR3 is 14 residues. The germline V gene has CDR1 LNHDA and CDR2 SQIVND (reference sequence). V was pared by 5 bases and J by 7 bases, with 5 bases of the junction left unmatched. CDR3 DNA: TGTGCCAGTAGTGAACAGGGGGCTTCTGAAAAACTGTTTTTT. Protein: CASSEQGASEKLFF.

J is TRBJ2-3 and V is TRBV6-1, with unresolved D. Trimming pared 4 bases from V and 1 base from J, leaving 9 bases between. Germline V gene sequence: CDR1 MNHNS, CDR2 SASEGT. CDR3 length: 14 residues. The CDR3 sequence: CASSGGYGTDTQYF. The CDR3 DNA reads as TGTGCCAGCAGTGGGGGATACGGCACAGATACGCAGTATTTT.

The J gene is TRBJ2-7, the V gene TRBV28; D perhaps matches TRBD1 (5 bases). Germline CDR1 is MDHEN and CDR2 is SYDVKM. V dropped 4 bases and J dropped 0 bases, with 16 bases sitting between them. This CDR3 has 16 amino acids. The CDR3, as DNA: TGTGCCAGCAGTTCCCCCCCAGGGCTCCGCTCCTACGAGCAGTACTTC. Amino acids: CASSSPPGLRSYEQYF.

The V and J genes are TRBV28 and TRBJ2-7; 7 bases map to TRBD1. The CDR3 has 14 residues. Per the germline V gene, CDR1 is MDHEN and CDR2 is SYDVKM. Trimming cost V 6 bases and J 0 bases; bases outside gene matches: 5. In DNA form, the CDR3 reads TGTGCCAGCAGAATAGGGACAGTCTCCTACGAGCAGTACTTC. Translated: CASRIGTVSYEQYF.

This chain links TRBV29-1 with TRBJ1-1, with D possibly TRBD1 on 5 matching bases. V was clipped by 7 bases and J by 2 bases, with 11 bases between them. The CDR3 spans 12 residues. The V gene's germline CDR1 is SQVTM and CDR2 ANQGSEA. The CDR3 nucleotides read TGCAGCGGCTGGGACGACAACACTGAAGCTTTCTTT. Encoded protein: CSGWDDNTEAFF.

The chain couples TRBV11-2 to TRBJ2-5, with 7 positions matching TRBD2. The CDR3 contains 18 residues. Germline trimming cut 2 bases from V and 5 bases from J; bases unmatched to any gene: 17. Germline loops: CDR1 SGHAT, CDR2 FQNNGV. The CDR3 bases are TGTGCCAGCAGCTTACAATGGTGGGGGATGGCGGGAGTGGAGACCCAGTACTTC. This translates into CASSLQWWGMAGVETQYF.

This clone was detected only a few times. The chain has TRBV28 and TRBJ1-2, with D possibly matching TRBD1 (6 bases). V was trimmed by 10 bases and J by 3 bases, leaving 12 bases between them. Germline CDR1 is MDHEN and CDR2 is SYDVKM. The CDR3 has 12 amino acids. The CDR3 DNA is TGTGCCACGCCGGACAGTTACTATGGCTACACCTTC. It is translated as CATPDSYYGYTF.

DNA of the CDR3: TGTGCCAGCAGCCAGGGTTTAACTAATGAAAAACTGTTTTTT. Translated, it gives CASSQGLTNEKLFF. V usage is TRBV5-6 and J usage is TRBJ1-4; D is perhaps TRBD1 (5 bases). Germline lookup yields CDR1 SGHDT and CDR2 YYEEEE. CDR3 length: 14 residues. V gave up 4 bases and J gave up 1 base, with 8 bases separating them.

This clone occurred once. The J gene is TRBJ2-1, the V gene TRBV19; 11 positions agree with TRBD2. The CDR3 length is 16 residues. CDR1 is LNHDA and CDR2 is SQIVND in the germline V gene (reference sequence). V lost 8 bases to trimming and J lost 6 bases; unmatched junction nucleotides: 12. CDR3 in amino acids: CASDPSPSGRSNEQFF. The CDR3 nucleotides are TGTGCCAGTGACCCCTCCCCTAGCGGGAGGTCCAATGAGCAGTTCTTC. Looking up the rest from reference TRBV19 and TRBJ2-1 gives the full variable domain: DGGITQSPKYLFRKEGQNVTLSCEQNLNHDAMYWYRQDPGQGLRLIYYSQIVNDFQKGDIAEGYSVSREKKESFPLTVTSAQKNPTAFYLCASDPSPSGRSNEQFFGPGTRLTVL.

This rearrangement joins TRBV5-5 to TRBJ2-5, with D perhaps matching TRBD1 (6 bases). The CDR3 runs to 14 residues. Trimming took 2 bases from V and 5 from J, leaving 13 bases between them. CDR1 is SGHKS and CDR2 is YYEKEE in the germline V gene (reference sequence). The CDR3 loop is CASSFPRGTETQYF. The DNA of the CDR3 is TGTGCCAGCAGCTTCCCCAGGGGAACGGAGACCCAGTACTTC.

The CDR3 reads CAIRAGGRGHEQYF. For the CDR3, the DNA is TGTGCCATCAGGGCCGGTGGCAGGGGCCACGAGCAGTACTTC. This chain links TRBV10-3 with TRBJ2-7; TRBD1 is a possible D gene (6 bases). The ends were cut back, 6 bases at V and 5 bases at J, with 17 bases in the middle. This CDR3 spans 14 amino acids. Germline values: CDR1 ENHRY, CDR2 SYGVKD.

The chain couples TRBV5-1 to TRBJ2-1; unclear D gene. Deletions cut 2 bases from V and 12 bases from J, with 15 bases between. Germline values: CDR1 SGHRS, CDR2 YFSETQ. The CDR3 runs 13 residues. CDR3 nucleotide sequence: TGCGCCAGCAGCTTAACGGAAACCCCGGGGCAGTTCTTC. Its translation: CASSLTETPGQFF. Using reference TRBV5-1 and TRBJ2-1 for the parts outside the CDR3, the full variable domain is KAGVTQTPRYLIKTRGQQVTLSCSPISGHRSVSWYQQTPGQGLQFLFEYFSETQRNKGNFPGRFSGRQFSNSRSEMNVSTLELGDSALYLCASSLTETPGQFFGPGTRLTVL.